This T cell receptor beta chain appears in the sequencing data of a study of PD-1 blockade in classical Hodgkin lymphoma. Findings of the study overall: Baseline diversity was lower in partial responders and progressors than complete responders.

The germline gives CDR1 SGHTA, CDR2 FQGNSA. Trimming removed 1 base at V and 8 bases at J, with 11 bases between. The CDR3 is 14 residues long. Method: immunoSEQ multiplex PCR; TCRdb's copy keeps in-frame clones and lacks some. The sample lists 27,000 or so clones, roughly 80% occurring once. Relapse was seen in all patients after autologous stem cell transplantation, and brentuximab vedotin exposure was variable. From thawed PBMCs, CD4+ T cells were purified using magnetic negative selection. Reported best responses ranged across complete response, partial response or progressive disease. In the case of this clone: Its antigen is not known. Other DNA sequences in the sample encode the same CDR3.

This receptor was obtained from a human donor with classical Hodgkin lymphoma. The chain is built from TRBV7-2 and TRBJ1-4; D is undetermined. The sample in question was CD4+ T cells from blood, obtained at baseline. The CDR3 spells CASSLGRAGEKLFF. The CDR3 coding sequence is TGTGCCAGCAGCTTAGGGAGGGCGGGGGAAAAACTGTTTTTT.